The present T cell receptor (beta chain) was sequenced within a study of cytomegalovirus exposure and HLA in healthy donors. Trimming at V came to 6 bases and at J to 5 bases, leaving 10 bases not matched to a gene. This CDR3 comprises 15 residues. Germline V CDR1 and CDR2: LNHDA, SQIVND (reference sequence). Concerning this clone itself: Its cognate antigen is unknown.

It was with 60 Vbeta and 13 Jbeta primers that the PCR ran. The repertoire was sequenced with immunoSEQ multiplex PCR; TCRdb's copy has only in-frame clones and lacks some. The sample contains fewer than 200,000 clones, approximately 80% of which appear only once. Findings and caveats of the study: TCR sequences were mostly rare, though some public TCRs occurred in many donors. A missense variant in DCLRE1C was later tied to TCR beta V- and J-gene trimming. Most of the TCR beta V segments (in an earlier analysis) were productive either about 87% or about 30% of the time.

The specimen was PBMCs. The chain links TRBV19 to TRBJ2-5, with 9 bases identical to TRBD1. The sequence was obtained from a woman aged 18-29 years in good health and CMV-seronegative. CDR3 amino acids: CASRNNRGLGETQYF. The CDR3 DNA follows: TGTGCCAGTAGGAACAACAGGGGGCTCGGTGAGACCCAGTACTTC. The whole variable domain, remainder taken from reference TRBV19 and TRBJ2-5, is DGGITQSPKYLFRKEGQNVTLSCEQNLNHDAMYWYRQDPGQGLRLIYYSQIVNDFQKGDIAEGYSVSREKKESFPLTVTSAQKNPTAFYLCASRNNRGLGETQYFGPGTRLLVL.